A single sample gave rise to the 10 T cell receptor beta chains below, sequenced in a study of T-cell reconstitution after alpha-beta-depleted transplantation in children. Unique molecular identifiers were built into the TCRbeta library. TCRdb re-called the PCR reads through MiXCR, storing one row per CDR3 protein. In the table there are almost 500,000 distinct CDR3 sequences, roughly 10% of which are singletons. This material consisted of PBMCs, taken before TCRalphabeta/CD19-depleted stem cell transplant. The source is a child aged 2 to 9 with inherited bone marrow failure, due to receive a stem cell transplant.

The sample holds many counts of this clonotype. The chain employs TRBV6-5 and TRBJ2-7; D unresolved. The CDR3 is 14 residues long. With 0 bases removed from V and 3 bases from J, the gap between germline ends came to 9 bases. Per germline, CDR1 MNHEY and CDR2 SVGAGI. The CDR3 DNA reads TGTGCCAGCAGTTACTCGGTCATAAGCTACGAGCAGTACTTC. Its translation is CASSYSVISYEQYF.

This clonotype came up many times. The V gene is TRBV6-5, the J gene TRBJ2-6; 9 bases are shared with TRBD1. The ends lost 0 bases at V and 2 bases at J; junction bases unmatched: 5. Per the germline V gene, CDR1 is MNHEY and CDR2 is SVGAGI. CDR3 size: 18 residues. The DNA for the CDR3 is TGTGCCAGCAGTTACTCACCGGGACAGGGAACTGGGGCCAACGTCCTGACTTTC. Translating it yields CASSYSPGQGTGANVLTF.

Many counts were recorded for this clonotype. The rearrangement joins TRBV19 to TRBJ2-1; D is perhaps TRBD2 (6 bases). This CDR3 spans 15 amino acids. Trimming removed 6 bases at V and 2 bases at J, with 14 bases between. Germline V CDR1 and CDR2: LNHDA, SQIVND (reference sequence). CDR3 region: CASRIGAGPYNEQFF. The CDR3 nucleotides are TGTGCCAGTAGGATTGGAGCGGGCCCCTACAATGAGCAGTTCTTC. The full variable domain, with the rest looked up from reference TRBV19 and TRBJ2-1, is DGGITQSPKYLFRKEGQNVTLSCEQNLNHDAMYWYRQDPGQGLRLIYYSQIVNDFQKGDIAEGYSVSREKKESFPLTVTSAQKNPTAFYLCASRIGAGPYNEQFFGPGTRLTVL.

This clonotype showed up many times. The chain is built from TRBV11-1 and TRBJ2-7; 8 bases fit TRBD1. V was pared by 3 bases and J by 5 bases, with 21 bases of the junction left unmatched. The CDR3 runs to 19 residues. Germline V gives CDR1 SGHAT, CDR2 FQDESV (reference sequence). Here the CDR3 DNA reads TGTGCCAGCAGCTTCCACCGGCCCTCGGACAGGGAGGTTTTCCACGAGCAGTACTTC. Translating gives CASSFHRPSDREVFHEQYF.

This clonotype was observed many times. The chain links TRBV7-2 to TRBJ2-7; 8 bases line up with TRBD2. Germline CDR1 is SGHTA and CDR2 is FQGNSA. This CDR3 region has 14 residues. V lost 5 bases, J lost 7 bases, and 10 bases stayed unmatched. In DNA, the CDR3 is TGTGCCAGCAGCCTGGGACTAGGCCTGGGGGAGCAGTACTTC. Protein product: CASSLGLGLGEQYF.

The V and J genes are TRBV27 and TRBJ2-7; 9 nucleotides line up with TRBD2. CDR3 length: 16 amino acids. Germline lookup yields CDR1 MNHEY and CDR2 SMNVEV (reference sequence). With V trimmed by 2 bases and J by 6 bases, 11 bases remained unmatched. The CDR3 DNA is TGTGCCAGCAGTTTAGAACAGGCGGGAGGGCCGGGCGAGCAGTACTTC. This sequence encodes CASSLEQAGGPGEQYF.

This clonotype came up many times. The J gene is TRBJ2-3, the V gene TRBV12-5; TRBD1 might be the D (5 bases). The CDR3 is 13 residues long. Germline-derived CDR1 and CDR2 are LGHNT and FRNRAP. Trimming took 6 bases from V and 2 from J, leaving 9 bases between them. The CDR3 DNA reads as TGTGCTAGTGGCAAGGGGCCCACAGATACGCAGTATTTT. This translates into CASGKGPTDTQYF.

This clonotype has just a few counts. V and J are TRBV5-1 and TRBJ2-1; 8 positions agree with TRBD2. CDR3 size: 17 residues. The germline CDR1 and CDR2 sequences are SGHRS and YFSETQ. Trimming took 3 bases from V and 0 from J; bases not matched to a gene: 8. CDR3 nucleotide sequence: TGCGCCAGCAGCTCGTTGGGGGCGGGGGGCTCCTACAATGAGCAGTTCTTC. Translated: CASSSLGAGGSYNEQFF. Full variable domain (outside the CDR3, taken from reference TRBV5-1 and TRBJ2-1): KAGVTQTPRYLIKTRGQQVTLSCSPISGHRSVSWYQQTPGQGLQFLFEYFSETQRNKGNFPGRFSGRQFSNSRSEMNVSTLELGDSALYLCASSSLGAGGSYNEQFFGPGTRLTVL.

This clonotype was seen at least ten times. The chain joins TRBV21-1 to TRBJ2-5; the table calls TRBD2, which could not be checked here. TRBV21-1 is flagged as a pseudogene. CDR3 size: 14 residues. The CDR3 sequence: CASSSTGPQKTQYF. The CDR3 DNA follows: TGTGCCAGCAGCTCCACCGGGCCCCAGAAGACCCAGTACTTC.

Details on this clonotype: This clone may be a read error of a much larger clone one base away. The CDR3 does not close with the conserved phenylalanine or tryptophan, likely indicating a read error. In DNA, the CDR3 is TGCAGCGTTGAAAAGGGGGCGCATTCTATAGAGACCCAGTACCTC. It encodes CSVEKGAHSIETQYL. The chain has TRBV29-1 and TRBJ2-5, with 7 bases identical to TRBD1. The CDR3 is made up of 15 amino acids. After removal of 2 bases from V and 4 bases from J, the junction contained 10 bases not matched to a gene. The germline V gene encodes CDR1 SQVTM and CDR2 ANQGSEA.